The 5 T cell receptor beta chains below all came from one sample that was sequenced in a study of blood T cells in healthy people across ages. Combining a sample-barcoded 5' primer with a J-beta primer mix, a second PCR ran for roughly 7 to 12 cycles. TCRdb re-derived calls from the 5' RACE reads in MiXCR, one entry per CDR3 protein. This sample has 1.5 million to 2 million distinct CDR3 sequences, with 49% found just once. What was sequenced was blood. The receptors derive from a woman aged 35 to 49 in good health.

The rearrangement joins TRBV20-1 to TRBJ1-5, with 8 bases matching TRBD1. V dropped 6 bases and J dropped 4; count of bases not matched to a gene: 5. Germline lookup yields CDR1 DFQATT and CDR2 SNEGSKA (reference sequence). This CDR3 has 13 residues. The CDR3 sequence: CSAWTGFNQPQHF. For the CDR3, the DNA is TGCAGTGCCTGGACAGGGTTTAATCAGCCCCAGCATTTT.

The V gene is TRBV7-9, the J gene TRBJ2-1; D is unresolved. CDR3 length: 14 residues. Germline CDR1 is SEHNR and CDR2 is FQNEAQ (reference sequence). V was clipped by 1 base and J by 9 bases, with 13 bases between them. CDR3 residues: CASSLGGLDREQFF. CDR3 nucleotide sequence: TGTGCCAGCAGCTTAGGTGGGCTAGACCGTGAGCAGTTCTTC.

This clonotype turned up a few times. As DNA, the CDR3 is TGTGCCAGCAGTTTCCTTGCAACTAATGAAAAACTGTTTTTT. This translates into CASSFLATNEKLFF. This chain links TRBV12-3 or TRBV12-4 with TRBJ1-4; no clear D gene. V lost 3 bases to trimming and J lost 0 bases, with 5 bases between them. This CDR3 is 14 amino acids long.

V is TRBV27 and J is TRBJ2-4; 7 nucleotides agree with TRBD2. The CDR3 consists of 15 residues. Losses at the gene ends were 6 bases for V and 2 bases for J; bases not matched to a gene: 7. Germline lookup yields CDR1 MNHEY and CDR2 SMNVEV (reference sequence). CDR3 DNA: TGTGCCAGCAGCTTTGGGGGGGAGTCCAAAAACATTCAGTACTTC. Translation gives CASSFGGESKNIQYF.

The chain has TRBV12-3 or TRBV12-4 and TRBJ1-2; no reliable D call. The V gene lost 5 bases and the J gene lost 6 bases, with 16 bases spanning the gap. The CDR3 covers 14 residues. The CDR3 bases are TGTGCCAGCAGTCCCCGGACTCGGCCCCATGGCTACACCTTC. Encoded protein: CASSPRTRPHGYTF.